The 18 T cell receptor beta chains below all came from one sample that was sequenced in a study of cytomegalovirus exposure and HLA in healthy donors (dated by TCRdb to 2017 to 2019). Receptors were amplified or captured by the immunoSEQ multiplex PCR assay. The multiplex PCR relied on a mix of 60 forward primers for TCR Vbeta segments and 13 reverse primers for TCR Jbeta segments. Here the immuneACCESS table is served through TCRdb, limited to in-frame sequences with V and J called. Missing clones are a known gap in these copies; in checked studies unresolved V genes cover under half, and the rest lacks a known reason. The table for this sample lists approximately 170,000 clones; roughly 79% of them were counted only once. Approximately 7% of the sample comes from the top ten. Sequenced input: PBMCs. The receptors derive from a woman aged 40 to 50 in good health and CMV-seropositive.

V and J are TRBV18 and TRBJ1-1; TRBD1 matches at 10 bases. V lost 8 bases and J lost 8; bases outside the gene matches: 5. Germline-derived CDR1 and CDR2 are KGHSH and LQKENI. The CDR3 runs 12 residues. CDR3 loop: CASGQGGTEAFF. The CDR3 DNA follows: TGTGCCAGCGGACAGGGGGGAACGGAAGCTTTCTTT.

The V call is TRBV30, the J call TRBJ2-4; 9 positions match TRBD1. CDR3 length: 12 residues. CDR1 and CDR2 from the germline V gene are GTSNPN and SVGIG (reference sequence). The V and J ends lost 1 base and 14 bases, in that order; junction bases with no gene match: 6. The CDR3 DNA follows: TGTGCCTGGAGTGAAGGGACAGGGTCCGAGTACTTC. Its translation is CAWSEGTGSEYF. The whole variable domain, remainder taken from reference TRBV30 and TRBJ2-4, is SQTIHQWPATLVQPVGSPLSLECTVEGTSNPNLYWYRQAAGRGLQLLFYSVGIGQISSEVPQNLSASRPQDRQFILSSKKLLLSDSGFYLCAWSEGTGSEYFGAGTRLSVL.

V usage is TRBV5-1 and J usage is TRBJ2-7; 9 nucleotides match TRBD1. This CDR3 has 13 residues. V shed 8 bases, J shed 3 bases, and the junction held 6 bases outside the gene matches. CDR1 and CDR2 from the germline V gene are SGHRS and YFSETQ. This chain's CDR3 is CASYPGQGYEQYF. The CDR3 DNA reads TGCGCCAGTTATCCGGGACAGGGCTACGAGCAGTACTTC. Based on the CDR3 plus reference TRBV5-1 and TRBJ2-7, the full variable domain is KAGVTQTPRYLIKTRGQQVTLSCSPISGHRSVSWYQQTPGQGLQFLFEYFSETQRNKGNFPGRFSGRQFSNSRSEMNVSTLELGDSALYLCASYPGQGYEQYFGPGTRLTVT.

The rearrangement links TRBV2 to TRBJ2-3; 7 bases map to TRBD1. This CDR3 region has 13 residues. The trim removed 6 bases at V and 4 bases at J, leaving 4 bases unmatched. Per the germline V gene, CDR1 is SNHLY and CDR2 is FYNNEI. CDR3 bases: TGTGCCAGCAGGCAGGGGGTAGCAGATACGCAGTATTTT. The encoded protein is CASRQGVADTQYF.

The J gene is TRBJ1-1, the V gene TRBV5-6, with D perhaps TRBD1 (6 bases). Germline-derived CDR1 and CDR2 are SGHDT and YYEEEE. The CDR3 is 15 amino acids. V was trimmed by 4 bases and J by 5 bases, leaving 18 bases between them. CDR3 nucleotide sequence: TGTGCCAGCAGCGTACAGGGTCTAGCCTTGACTGAAGCTTTCTTT. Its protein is CASSVQGLALTEAFF.

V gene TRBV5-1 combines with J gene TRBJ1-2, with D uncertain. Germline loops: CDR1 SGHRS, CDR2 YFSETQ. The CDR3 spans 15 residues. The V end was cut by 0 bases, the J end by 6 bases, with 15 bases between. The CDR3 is CASSLGPGSGDGYTF. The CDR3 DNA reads TGCGCCAGCAGCTTGGGGCCCGGCAGCGGGGATGGCTACACCTTC.

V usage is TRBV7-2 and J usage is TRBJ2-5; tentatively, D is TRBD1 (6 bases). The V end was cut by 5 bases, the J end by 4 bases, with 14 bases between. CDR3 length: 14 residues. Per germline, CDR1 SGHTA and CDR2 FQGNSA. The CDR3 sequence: CASSPQGRGETQYF. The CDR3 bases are TGTGCCAGCAGCCCACAGGGCCGCGGAGAGACCCAGTACTTC.

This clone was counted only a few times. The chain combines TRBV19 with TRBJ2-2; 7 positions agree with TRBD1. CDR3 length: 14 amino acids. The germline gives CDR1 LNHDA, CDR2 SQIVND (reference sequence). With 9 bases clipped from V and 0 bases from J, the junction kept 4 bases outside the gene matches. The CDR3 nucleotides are TGTGCCAGCCGACAGGGACCGAACACCGGGGAGCTGTTTTTT. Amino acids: CASRQGPNTGELFF.

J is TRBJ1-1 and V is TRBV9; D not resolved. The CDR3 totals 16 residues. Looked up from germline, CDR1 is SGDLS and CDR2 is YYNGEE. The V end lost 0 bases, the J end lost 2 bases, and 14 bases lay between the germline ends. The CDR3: CASSVAIGEVNTEAFF. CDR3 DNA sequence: TGTGCCAGCAGCGTAGCTATCGGGGAAGTAAACACTGAAGCTTTCTTT.

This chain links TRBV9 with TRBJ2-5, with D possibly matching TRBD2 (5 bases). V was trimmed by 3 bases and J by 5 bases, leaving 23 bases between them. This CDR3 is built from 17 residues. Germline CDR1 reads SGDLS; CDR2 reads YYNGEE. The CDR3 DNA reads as TGTGCCAGCAGCGATTCTCTGGGAGTGAGGCTGTCGGAGACCCAGTACTTC. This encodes CASSDSLGVRLSETQYF.

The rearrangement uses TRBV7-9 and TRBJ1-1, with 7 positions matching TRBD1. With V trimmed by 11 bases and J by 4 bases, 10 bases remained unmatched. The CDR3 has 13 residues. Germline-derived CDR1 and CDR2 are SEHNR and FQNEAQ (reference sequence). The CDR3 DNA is TGTGCCGGGAACTCAGGGGGGAGCACTGAAGCTTTCTTT. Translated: CAGNSGGSTEAFF.

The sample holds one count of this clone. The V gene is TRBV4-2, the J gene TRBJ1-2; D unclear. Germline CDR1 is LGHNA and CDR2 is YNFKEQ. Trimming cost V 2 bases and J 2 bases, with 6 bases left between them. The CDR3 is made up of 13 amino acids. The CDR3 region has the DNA TGTGCCAGCAGCCAATCAGGAAACTATGGCTACACCTTC. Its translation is CASSQSGNYGYTF.

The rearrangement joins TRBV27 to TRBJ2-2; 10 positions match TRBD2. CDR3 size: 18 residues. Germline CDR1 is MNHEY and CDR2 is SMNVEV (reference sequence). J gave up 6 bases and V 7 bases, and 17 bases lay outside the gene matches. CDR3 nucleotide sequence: TGTGCCAGCAATCGCCGCGGGACTACGAGCGGGGGGGCCGGGGAGCTGTTTTTT. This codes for CASNRRGTTSGGAGELFF.

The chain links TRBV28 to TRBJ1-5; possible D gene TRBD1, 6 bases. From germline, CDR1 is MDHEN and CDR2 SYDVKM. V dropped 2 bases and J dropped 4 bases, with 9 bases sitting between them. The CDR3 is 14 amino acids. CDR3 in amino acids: CASSLRGGNQPQHF. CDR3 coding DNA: TGTGCCAGCAGTTTAAGGGGGGGGAATCAGCCCCAGCATTTT.

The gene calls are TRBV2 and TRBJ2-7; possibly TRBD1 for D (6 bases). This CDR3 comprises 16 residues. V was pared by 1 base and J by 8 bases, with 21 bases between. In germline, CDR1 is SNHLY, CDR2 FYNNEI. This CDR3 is CASSEGGPRDTQQQYF. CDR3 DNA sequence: TGTGCCAGCAGTGAAGGGGGGCCCCGGGACACCCAGCAGCAGTACTTC.

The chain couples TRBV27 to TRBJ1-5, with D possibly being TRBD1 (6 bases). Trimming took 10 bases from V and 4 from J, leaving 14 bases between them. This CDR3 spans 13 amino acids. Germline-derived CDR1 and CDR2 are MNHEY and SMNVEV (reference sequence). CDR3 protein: CATAFQGNQPQHF. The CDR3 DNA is TGTGCCACCGCTTTCCAGGGGAATCAGCCCCAGCATTTT.

CDR3 loop: CASSQGQVEKLFF. In DNA form, the CDR3 reads TGCGCCAGCAGCCAAGGACAAGTTGAAAAACTGTTTTTT. The chain uses TRBV4-1 and TRBJ1-4; no clear D gene. V dropped 1 base and J dropped 7 bases, with 7 bases sitting between them. CDR1 and CDR2 from the germline V gene are MGHRA and YSYEKL. The length of the CDR3 is 13 residues.

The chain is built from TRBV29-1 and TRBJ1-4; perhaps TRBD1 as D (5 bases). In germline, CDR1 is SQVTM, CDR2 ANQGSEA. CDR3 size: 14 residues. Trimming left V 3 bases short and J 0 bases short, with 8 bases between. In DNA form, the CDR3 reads TGCAGCGTTGATGGGGGGTCAACTAATGAAAAACTGTTTTTT. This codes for CSVDGGSTNEKLFF.